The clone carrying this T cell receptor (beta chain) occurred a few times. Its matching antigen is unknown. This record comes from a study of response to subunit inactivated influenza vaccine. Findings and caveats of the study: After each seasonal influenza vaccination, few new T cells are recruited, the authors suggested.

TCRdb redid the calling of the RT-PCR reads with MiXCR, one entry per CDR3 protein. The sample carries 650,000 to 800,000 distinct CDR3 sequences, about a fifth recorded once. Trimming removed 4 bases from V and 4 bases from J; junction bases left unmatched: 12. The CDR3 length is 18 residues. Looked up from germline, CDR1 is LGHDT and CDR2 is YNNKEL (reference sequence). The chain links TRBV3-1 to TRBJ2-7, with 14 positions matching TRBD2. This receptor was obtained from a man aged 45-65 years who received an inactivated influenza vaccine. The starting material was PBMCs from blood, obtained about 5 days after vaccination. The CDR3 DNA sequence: TGTGCCAGCAGCCCAGGGACTAGCGGGAGAGGAAGCGGTTACGAGCAGTACTTC. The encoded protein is CASSPGTSGRGSGYEQYF.